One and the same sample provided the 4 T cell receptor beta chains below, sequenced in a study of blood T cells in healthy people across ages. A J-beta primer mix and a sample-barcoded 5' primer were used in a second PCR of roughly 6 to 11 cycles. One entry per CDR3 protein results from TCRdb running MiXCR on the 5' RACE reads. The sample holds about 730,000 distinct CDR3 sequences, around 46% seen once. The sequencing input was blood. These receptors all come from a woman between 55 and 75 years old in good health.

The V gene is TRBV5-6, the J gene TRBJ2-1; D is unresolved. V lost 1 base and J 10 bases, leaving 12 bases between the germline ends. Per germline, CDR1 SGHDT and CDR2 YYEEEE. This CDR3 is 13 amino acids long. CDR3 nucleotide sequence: TGTGCCAGCAGCTTGAGGAGCTCCTGGGAGCAGTTCTTC. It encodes CASSLRSSWEQFF.

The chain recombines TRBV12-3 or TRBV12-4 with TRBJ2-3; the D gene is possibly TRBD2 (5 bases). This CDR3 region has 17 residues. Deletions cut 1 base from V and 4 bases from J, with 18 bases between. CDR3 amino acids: CASSLGFAGVWADTQYF. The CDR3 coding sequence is TGTGCCAGCAGTTTAGGATTTGCGGGCGTGTGGGCAGATACGCAGTATTTT.

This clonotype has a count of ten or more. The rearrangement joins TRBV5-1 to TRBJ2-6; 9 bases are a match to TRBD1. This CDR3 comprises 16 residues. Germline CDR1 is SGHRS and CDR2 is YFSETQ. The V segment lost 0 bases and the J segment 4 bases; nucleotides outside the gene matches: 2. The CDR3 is CASSLGQGVGANVLTF. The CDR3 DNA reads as TGCGCCAGCAGCTTGGGACAGGGGGTCGGGGCCAACGTCCTGACTTTC.

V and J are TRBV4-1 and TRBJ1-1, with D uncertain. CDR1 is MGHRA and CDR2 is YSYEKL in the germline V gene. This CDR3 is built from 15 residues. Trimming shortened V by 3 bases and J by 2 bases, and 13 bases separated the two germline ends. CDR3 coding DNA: TGCGCCAGCAGCCAGCACAGCACGTTAAACACTGAAGCTTTCTTT. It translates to CASSQHSTLNTEAFF.